This T cell receptor (beta chain) emerged from a study of T cells after yellow fever vaccination. Points from the study as a whole: Shared CD4/CD8 clonotypes were a small share, likely from convergent recombination. Subsequent to the booster, the majority of primary-vaccination clones reappeared (roughly 97% CD4, 88% CD8).

Germline V lookup: CDR1 KGHSH, CDR2 LQKENI. CDR3 length: 14 amino acids. The germline V and J ends were trimmed by 3 bases and 7 bases, with 10 bases remaining between them. This clonotype was detected many times. Its target is not known. TCRdb re-called the 5' RACE reads through MiXCR, storing one row per CDR3 protein. The table lists some 290,000 distinct CDR3 sequences, roughly 10% of them singletons. The origin of this receptor is a man younger than 30 who received the YFV17D yellow fever vaccine. This chain connects TRBV18 to TRBJ1-6; D possibly corresponds to TRBD1 (5 bases). Material: CD4+ T cells sorted from PBMCs, obtained 45 days after the yellow fever booster vaccination. CDR3 nucleotide sequence: TGTGCCAGCTCACCGGGACCGAGAAATTCACCCCTCCACTTT. Its protein product is CASSPGPRNSPLHF.